This TCR beta chain was sequenced in a study of sequential checkpoint blockade in melanoma. Study outcomes and limitations: T-cell fraction and clonality followed PD-L1 and CD8+ counts, not mutational load.

Libraries were prepared by immunoSEQ multiplex PCR; TCRdb keeps only in-frame clonotypes and omits some of them. The table shows around 1,800 clones, with 15% to 20% occurring only once. Treatment given: randomized to nivolumab then ipilimumab (arm A) or the reverse (arm B). No patient had prior DNA-damaging chemotherapy. In its sample, this clone is medium-sized (0.01 to 0.1%). Its specificity is not known. This CDR3 has 16 residues. The germline V gene has CDR1 SGDLS and CDR2 YYNGEE. The trim removed 1 base at V and 5 bases at J, leaving 7 bases unmatched. This TCR was sampled from a human donor with melanoma. This specimen was tumor tissue (inferred from file names), taken from a patient given nivolumab and ipilimumab in sequence. The rearrangement links TRBV9 to TRBJ2-5, with 11 nucleotides matching TRBD2. Here the CDR3 DNA reads TGTGCCAGCAGCGTACTAGCGGGGGGCCCGGGGGAGACCCAGTACTTC. Translation: CASSVLAGGPGETQYF.